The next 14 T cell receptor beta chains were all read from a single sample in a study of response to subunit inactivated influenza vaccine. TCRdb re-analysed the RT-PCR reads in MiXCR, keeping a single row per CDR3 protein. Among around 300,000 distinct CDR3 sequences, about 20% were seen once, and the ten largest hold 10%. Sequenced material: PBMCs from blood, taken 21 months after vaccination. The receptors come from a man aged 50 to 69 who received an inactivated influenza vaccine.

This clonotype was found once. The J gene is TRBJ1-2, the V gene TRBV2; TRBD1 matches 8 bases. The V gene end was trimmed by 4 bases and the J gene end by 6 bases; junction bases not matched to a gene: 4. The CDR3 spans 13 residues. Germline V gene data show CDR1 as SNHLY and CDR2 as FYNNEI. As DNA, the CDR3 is TGTGCCAGCAGTGTGGACAGGGAAGATGGCTACACCTTC. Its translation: CASSVDREDGYTF.

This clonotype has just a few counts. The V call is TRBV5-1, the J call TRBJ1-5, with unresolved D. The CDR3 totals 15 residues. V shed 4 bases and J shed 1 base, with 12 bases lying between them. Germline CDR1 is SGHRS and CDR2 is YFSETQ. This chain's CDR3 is CASSPSSGSNQPQHF. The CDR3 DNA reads TGCGCCAGCAGCCCCAGCAGTGGGAGCAATCAGCCCCAGCATTTT.

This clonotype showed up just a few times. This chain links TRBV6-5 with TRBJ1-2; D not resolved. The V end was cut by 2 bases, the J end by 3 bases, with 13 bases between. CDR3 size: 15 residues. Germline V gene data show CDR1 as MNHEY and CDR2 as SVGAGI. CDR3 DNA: TGTGCCAGCAGTTACCGCCCGGATAGTGACTATGGCTACACCTTC. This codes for CASSYRPDSDYGYTF.

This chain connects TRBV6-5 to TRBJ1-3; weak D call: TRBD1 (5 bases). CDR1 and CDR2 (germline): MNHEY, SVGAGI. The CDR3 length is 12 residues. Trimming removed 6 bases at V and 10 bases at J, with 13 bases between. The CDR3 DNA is TGTGCCAGCAGCTCCCTGGGGGAGACCATATATTTT. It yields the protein CASSSLGETIYF.

CDR3 sequence reads: CASSLSSGSSSYNEQFF. DNA for the CDR3: TGTGCCAGCAGCTTGTCCAGCGGGAGTAGTTCCTACAATGAGCAGTTCTTC. The V call is TRBV5-8, the J call TRBJ2-1; 8 bases fit TRBD2. The V gene end was trimmed by 1 base and the J gene end by 1 base; junction bases not matched to a gene: 7. The CDR3 is 17 residues long. Germline V gene sequence: CDR1 SGHTS, CDR2 YDEGEE.

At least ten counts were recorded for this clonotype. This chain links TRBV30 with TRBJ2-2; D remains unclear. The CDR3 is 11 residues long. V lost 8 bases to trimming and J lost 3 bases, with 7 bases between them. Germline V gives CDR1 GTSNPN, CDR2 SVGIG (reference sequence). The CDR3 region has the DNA TGTGCCCGAAGGTACACCGGGGAGCTGTTTTTT. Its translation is CARRYTGELFF.

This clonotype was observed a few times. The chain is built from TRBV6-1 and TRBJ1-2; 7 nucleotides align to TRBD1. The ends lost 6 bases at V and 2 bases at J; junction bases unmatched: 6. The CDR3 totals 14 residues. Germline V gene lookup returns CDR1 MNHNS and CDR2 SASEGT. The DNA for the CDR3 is TGTGCCAGCAGACGGGAGGGACAGAACTATGGCTACACCTTC. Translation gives CASRREGQNYGYTF.

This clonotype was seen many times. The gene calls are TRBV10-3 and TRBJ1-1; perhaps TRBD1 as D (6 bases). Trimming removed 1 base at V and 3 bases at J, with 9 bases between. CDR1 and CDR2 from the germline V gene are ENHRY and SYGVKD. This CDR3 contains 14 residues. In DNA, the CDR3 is TGTGCCATCAGTGAGTGGGGGGCGGACACTGAAGCTTTCTTT. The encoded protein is CAISEWGADTEAFF.

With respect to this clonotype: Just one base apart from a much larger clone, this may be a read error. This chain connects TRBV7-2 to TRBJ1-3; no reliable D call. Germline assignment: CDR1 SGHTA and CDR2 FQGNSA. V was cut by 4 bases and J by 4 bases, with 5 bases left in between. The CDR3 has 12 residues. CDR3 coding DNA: TGTGCCAGCAGCTCGACAGGAAACACCATATATTTT. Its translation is CASSSTGNTIYF.

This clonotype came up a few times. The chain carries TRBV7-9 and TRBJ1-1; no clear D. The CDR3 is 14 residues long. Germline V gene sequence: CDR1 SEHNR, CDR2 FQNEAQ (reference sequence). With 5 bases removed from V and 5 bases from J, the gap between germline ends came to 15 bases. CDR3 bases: TGTGCCAGCAGCGACTGGTGGGGTGGAACTGAAGCTTTCTTT. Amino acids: CASSDWWGGTEAFF.

The CDR3, as DNA: TGTGCCAGCAGGAACGCCTTGGCTACGCAGTATTTT. It encodes CASRNALATQYF. The chain carries TRBV6-5 and TRBJ2-3; D gene ambiguous. The CDR3 contains 12 residues. Germline lookup yields CDR1 MNHEY and CDR2 SVGAGI. Trimming stripped 6 bases from V and 8 bases from J, with 12 bases between.

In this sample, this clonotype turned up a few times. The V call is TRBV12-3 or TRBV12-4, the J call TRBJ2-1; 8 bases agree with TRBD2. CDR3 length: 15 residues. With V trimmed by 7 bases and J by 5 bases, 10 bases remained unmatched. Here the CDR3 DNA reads TGTGCCAGCAAGGGGATAGCGGGACCCCACAATGAGCAGTTCTTC. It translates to CASKGIAGPHNEQFF.

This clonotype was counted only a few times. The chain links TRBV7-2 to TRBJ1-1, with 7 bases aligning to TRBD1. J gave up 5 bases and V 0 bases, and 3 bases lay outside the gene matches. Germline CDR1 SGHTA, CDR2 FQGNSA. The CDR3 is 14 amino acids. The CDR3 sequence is CASSLASRGTEAFF. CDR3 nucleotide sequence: TGTGCCAGCAGCTTAGCCAGCAGGGGGACTGAAGCTTTCTTT.

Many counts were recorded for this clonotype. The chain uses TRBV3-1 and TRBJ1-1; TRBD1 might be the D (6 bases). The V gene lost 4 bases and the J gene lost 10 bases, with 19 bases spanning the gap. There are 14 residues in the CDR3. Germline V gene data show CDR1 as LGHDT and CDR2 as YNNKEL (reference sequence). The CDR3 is CASSPRFGGQGAFF. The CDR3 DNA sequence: TGTGCCAGCAGCCCGCGGTTCGGGGGACAAGGAGCTTTCTTT.